These T cell receptor beta chains were read from a single sample in a study of T-cell memory formation after mild COVID-19. TCRdb re-called the 5' RACE reads with MiXCR, one entry per CDR3 protein. The sample consists of approximately 300,000 distinct CDR3 sequences, about a sixth of them appearing once. The source material was PBMCs or a T cell subset sorted from them (not recorded which). The source is a man aged 18-30 years who had mild COVID-19 (a few samples of this study predate the infection). Cell type and time point are not known. CDR3s include the opening cysteine and the closing phenylalanine or tryptophan.

v_call: TRBV4-1; cdr3_aa: CASSHGNREGIYGYTF
v_call: TRBV9; cdr3_aa: CASSVGTGGLQETQYF
v_call: TRBV4-2; cdr3_aa: CASSQDLVTQTQYF
v_call: TRBV29-1; cdr3_aa: CSVCWAEGYEQYF
v_call: TRBV5-1; cdr3_aa: CASSPLTSGSTDTQYF
v_call: TRBV5-1; cdr3_aa: CASTNTGFFTDTQYF
v_call: TRBV7-8; cdr3_aa: CASTRGGSYNEQFF
v_call: TRBV20-1; cdr3_aa: CSASHWERGNQPQHF
v_call: TRBV7-2; cdr3_aa: CASSFRTAGQETQYF
v_call: TRBV5-1; cdr3_aa: CASSPWVAGGTDTQYF
v_call: TRBV4-1; cdr3_aa: CASSQDGRSSGNTIYF
v_call: TRBV29-1; cdr3_aa: CSFERDVQETQYF
v_call: TRBV7-2; cdr3_aa: CASSFQAGVVDTQYF
v_call: TRBV12-3/TRBV12-4; cdr3_aa: CASSFGDDREKLFF
v_call: TRBV7-9; cdr3_aa: CASSLDTANTEAFF
v_call: TRBV4-1; cdr3_aa: CASSPKGIGQYF
v_call: TRBV9; cdr3_aa: CASSVGVDGELFF
v_call: TRBV12-3/TRBV12-4; cdr3_aa: CASSFGGAGDTQYF
v_call: TRBV4-2; cdr3_aa: CASSQDRSRGNEQFF
v_call: TRBV10-3; cdr3_aa: CAISGGDREATEAFF
v_call: TRBV27; cdr3_aa: CASRAHSGASTDTQYF
v_call: TRBV9; cdr3_aa: CASSSISNEQFF
v_call: TRBV3-1; cdr3_aa: CASSQATLRRFNSPLHF
v_call: TRBV4-1; cdr3_aa: CASSQATGGVIPRPQHF
v_call: TRBV20-1; cdr3_aa: CSALDSPLYNEQFF
v_call: TRBV7-2; cdr3_aa: CASSPGRDRVFGYTF
v_call: TRBV5-1; cdr3_aa: CARSLALASGELFF
v_call: TRBV28; cdr3_aa: CASSSLDRNSYNSPLHF
v_call: TRBV9; cdr3_aa: CASSVDQGAYGYTF
v_call: TRBV3-1; cdr3_aa: CASSPTGTASTEAFF
v_call: TRBV6-5; cdr3_aa: CASSLGTARGRRTEAFF
v_call: TRBV10-3; cdr3_aa: CAITTAYNSPLHF
v_call: TRBV6-2/TRBV6-3; cdr3_aa: CASTHAGPYNEQFF
v_call: TRBV4-3; cdr3_aa: CASSQVTGNYGYTF
v_call: TRBV7-9; cdr3_aa: CASSLRRPAPGELFF
v_call: TRBV7-2; cdr3_aa: CASRLRADNEQFF
v_call: TRBV20-1; cdr3_aa: CSARERTSAGDTQYF
v_call: TRBV12-3/TRBV12-4; cdr3_aa: CASSRTAEGSPLHF
v_call: TRBV6-5; cdr3_aa: CASQKSGGTDTQYF
v_call: TRBV29-1; cdr3_aa: CSVGLAGGRETQYF
v_call: TRBV7-6; cdr3_aa: CASSASGGTEAFF
v_call: TRBV7-2; cdr3_aa: CASSLAGTGGDELFF
v_call: TRBV5-1; cdr3_aa: CASSEGQASTDTQYF
v_call: TRBV28; cdr3_aa: CATRWPPDVAVGKLFF
v_call: TRBV7-2; cdr3_aa: CASSFQATEYGYTF
v_call: TRBV20-1; cdr3_aa: CSARDGASTDTQYF
v_call: TRBV12-3/TRBV12-4; cdr3_aa: CASSLDRAANYGYTF
v_call: TRBV6-5; cdr3_aa: CASSRGIYNEQFF
v_call: TRBV20-1; cdr3_aa: CSARDDAGDYNEQFF
v_call: TRBV7-9; cdr3_aa: CASSPATETQYF
v_call: TRBV5-1; cdr3_aa: CASSLGTSGAADTQYF
v_call: TRBV4-3; cdr3_aa: CASSQRLAGKQFF
v_call: TRBV12-3/TRBV12-4; cdr3_aa: CASQRGVSSGNTIYF
v_call: TRBV3-1; cdr3_aa: CASSPEPIVGYEQYF
v_call: TRBV5-6; cdr3_aa: CASSQFRASGGDTQYF
v_call: TRBV5-1; cdr3_aa: CASSPAGTGVGELFF
v_call: TRBV29-1; cdr3_aa: CSARQGPYGYTF
v_call: TRBV28; cdr3_aa: CASSTGWRETQYF
v_call: TRBV5-1; cdr3_aa: CASSRPSTDGYTF
v_call: TRBV15; cdr3_aa: CATSRDLGGGELFF